The 10 T cell receptor beta chains reported below all come from one sample, sequenced in a study of cytomegalovirus exposure and HLA in healthy donors (dated by TCRdb to about 2017). Libraries were constructed by the immunoSEQ multiplex PCR assay. For the multiplex PCR, a mixture combining 60 forward primers for TCR Vbeta segments and 13 reverse primers for TCR Jbeta segments was used. TCRdb stores this immuneACCESS table with in-frame sequences only. Part of the clones is absent; in the studies checked, under half of the shortfall reflects unresolved V genes, and no reason is known for the rest. The sample includes about 150,000 clones, with approximately 88% observed a single time. The top ten clonotypes cover 1.2% of the sample. The sample comprised PBMCs. The receptor source for this set is a boy aged 2 to 10 in good health and CMV-seronegative.

CDR3 residues: CASSLGTGKTDTQYF. The CDR3 DNA reads as TGTGCCAGCAGCTTAGGGACAGGGAAAACAGATACGCAGTATTTT. The J gene is TRBJ2-3, the V gene TRBV7-2; 8 bases are a match to TRBD1. With V trimmed by 1 base and J by 3 bases, 3 bases remained unmatched. Germline values: CDR1 SGHTA, CDR2 FQGNSA. The CDR3 covers 15 residues.

This clone turned up a few times. The CDR3 is CATGQTFNYGYTF. CDR3 bases: TGTGCCACCGGACAGACCTTTAACTATGGCTACACCTTC. The rearrangement joins TRBV10-3 to TRBJ1-2, with a weak D call TRBD1 (6 bases). This CDR3 is built from 13 residues. Trimming stripped 10 bases from V and 1 base from J, with 13 bases between. Germline assignment: CDR1 ENHRY and CDR2 SYGVKD.

In this sample, this clone turned up once. V usage is TRBV7-9 and J usage is TRBJ2-7; the D gene is possibly TRBD2 (6 bases). CDR1 and CDR2 from the germline V gene are SEHNR and FQNEAQ (reference sequence). Trimming took off 2 bases at V and 0 bases at J, with 8 bases between the two ends. The CDR3 length is 14 residues. The CDR3 is CASSLPGLSYEQYF. The CDR3 DNA sequence: TGTGCCAGCAGCTTACCGGGACTCTCCTACGAGCAGTACTTC.

This clone was counted between two and nine times. This chain connects TRBV6-6 to TRBJ2-7; D is perhaps TRBD1 (6 bases). From germline, CDR1 is MNHNY and CDR2 SVGAGI (reference sequence). V gave up 6 bases and J gave up 6 bases, with 15 bases separating them. CDR3 length: 13 residues. The CDR3, as DNA: TGTGCCAGCAGCAGCGGACAGCCGGGCGAGCAGTACGTC. This translates into CASSSGQPGEQYV.

The CDR3 here is CASSEFPGDSNQPQHF. CDR3 bases: TGTGCCAGCAGTGAATTCCCAGGGGATAGCAATCAGCCCCAGCATTTT. This rearrangement joins TRBV6-1 to TRBJ1-5, with D perhaps matching TRBD1 (6 bases). The V and J ends lost 2 bases and 0 bases respectively, with 11 bases between them. The CDR3 totals 16 residues. The germline gives CDR1 MNHNS, CDR2 SASEGT.

The genes are TRBV7-9 and TRBJ2-7; unclear D gene. The V end was cut by 7 bases, the J end by 2 bases, with 12 bases between. Germline CDR1 SEHNR, CDR2 FQNEAQ (reference sequence). CDR3 length: 13 residues. CDR3 loop: CASTLGRTYEQYF. CDR3 coding DNA: TGTGCCAGCACTCTGGGCAGAACCTACGAGCAGTACTTC.

V gene TRBV1 combines with J gene TRBJ1-1; the table's D call TRBD1 went unverified against the DNA. TRBV1 is assigned pseudogene status. There are 17 residues in the CDR3. Written as DNA, the CDR3 is TGCACCAGCAGCCAAGAGAAAGTTAGGTTAGGGGCCACTGAAGCTTTCTTT. This codes for CTSSQEKVRLGATEAFF.

This clone was detected once. Germline and junction disagree at one end, which may indicate a read error. The chain links TRBV6-6 to TRBJ1-2; 7 bases fit TRBD1. This CDR3 is built from 12 residues. Looked up from germline, CDR1 is MNHNY and CDR2 is SVGAGI (reference sequence). DNA for the CDR3: TGTGCCAGCAGTTCCAGGACAGGATCAACGTCCTTC. Translating it yields CASSSRTGSTSF.

A single count supports this clone. This chain connects TRBV4-2 to TRBJ2-1; TRBD2 aligns across 8 bases. CDR1 is LGHNA, CDR2 YNFKEQ, per germline. This CDR3 has 18 residues. Unmatched junction bases numbered 9, after V lost 0 bases and J lost 2 bases. In DNA, the CDR3 is TGTGCCAGCAGCCAAGATGTAGCGGGGCGGGGAGCCTACAATGAGCAGTTCTTC. Its protein is CASSQDVAGRGAYNEQFF.

This clone occurred a few times. The gene calls are TRBV7-9 and TRBJ1-2, with 9 bases matching TRBD1. The CDR3 is made up of 17 amino acids. Germline-derived CDR1 and CDR2 are SEHNR and FQNEAQ (reference sequence). V was pared by 3 bases and J by 7 bases, with 15 bases of the junction left unmatched. CDR3 sequence reads: CASSFATQTGGRGGYTF. The CDR3 DNA follows: TGTGCCAGCAGCTTTGCCACTCAAACAGGGGGCCGGGGTGGCTACACCTTC. The complete variable domain, with remaining parts taken from reference TRBV7-9 and TRBJ1-2, reads DTGVSQNPRHKITKRGQNVTFRCDPISEHNRLYWYRQTLGQGPEFLTYFQNEAQLEKSRLLSDRFSAERPKGSFSTLEIQRTEQGDSAMYLCASSFATQTGGRGGYTFGSGTRLTVV.